The next 5 T cell receptor beta chains were all read from a single sample in a study of CD8 T cells in Susac syndrome. Roughly 0.5 to 1 ug RNA was reverse transcribed with random hexamers. TCRdb processed the immunoSEQ multiplex PCR reads anew with MiXCR; each CDR3 protein has one entry. Of around 280,000 distinct CDR3 sequences in the sample, roughly 94% were seen once. The sequenced material came from CD4+ T cells from PBMCs. The source is a human donor with multiple sclerosis.

The genes are TRBV5-6 and TRBJ2-1; D is ambiguous. The CDR3 loop spans 11 amino acids. Trimming removed 4 bases at V and 14 bases at J, with 13 bases between. CDR1 and CDR2 (germline): SGHDT, YYEEEE. The CDR3 here is CASSPGQVKFF. In DNA form, the CDR3 reads TGTGCCAGCAGCCCCGGTCAGGTGAAGTTCTTC.

The chain joins TRBV7-9 to TRBJ1-4; TRBD1 might be the D (6 bases). Germline V CDR1 and CDR2: SEHNR, FQNEAQ (reference sequence). This CDR3 contains 15 residues. V was clipped by 1 base and J by 7 bases, with 13 bases between them. The CDR3 bases are TGTGCCAGCAGCTTAGGGGGGGCTAAGGGTGAAAAACTGTTTTTT. It codes for CASSLGGAKGEKLFF.

J is TRBJ2-7 and V is TRBV14; D remains ambiguous. V was trimmed by 4 bases and J by 2 bases, leaving 18 bases between them. Germline-derived CDR1 and CDR2 are SGHDN and FVKESK. CDR3 size: 16 residues. The DNA for the CDR3 is TGTGCCAGCAGCCGGATTAGAGCTTCAAGAACCTACGAGCAGTACTTC. Encoded protein: CASSRIRASRTYEQYF.

The V and J genes are TRBV6-1 and TRBJ1-2, with a tentative D call TRBD1 (6 bases). The CDR3 covers 13 residues. The germline gives CDR1 MNHNS, CDR2 SASEGT. V shed 3 bases and J shed 7 bases, with 12 bases lying between them. The CDR3 DNA sequence: TGTGCCAGCAGTGATGACAGGTTTGGTGGCTACACCTTC. Its protein product is CASSDDRFGGYTF.

The rearrangement uses TRBV5-1 and TRBJ1-4, with a tentative D call TRBD1 (5 bases). Per germline, CDR1 SGHRS and CDR2 YFSETQ. Trimming stripped 2 bases from V and 3 bases from J, with 8 bases between. The CDR3 runs 14 residues. CDR3 residues: CASSFGAPNEKLFF. In nucleotides, the CDR3 is TGCGCCAGCAGCTTCGGGGCACCTAATGAAAAACTGTTTTTT.